This T cell receptor beta chain was obtained from a study of T cell changes during pregnancy in multiple sclerosis. The CDR3 length equals 10 residues, ends included. Germline CDR1 and CDR2: SEHNR and FQNEAQ (reference sequence). Libraries were prepared by immunoSEQ multiplex PCR; TCRdb keeps only in-frame clonotypes and omits some of them. Counted here are about 34,000 clones, just over 90% occurring once; the ten biggest clones make up under 15%. Comment on this clone: Because the CDR3 is missing its conserved closing phenylalanine or tryptophan, this is likely a read error. The limits of the CDR3 on the DNA are not certain, so only TCRdb's listed CDR3 is given.

The receptor was derived from a female donor with multiple sclerosis, enrolled in a pregnancy study. This material consisted of CD8+ T cells from peripheral blood mononuclear cells, taken in the first trimester of pregnancy. The chain has TRBV7-9 and TRBJ2-7; TRBD1 is the table's D call and was not checked against the DNA. This chain's CDR3 is CASSLAGHLY.